The 31 T cell receptor beta chains given below trace back to one sample, sequenced in a study of cytomegalovirus exposure and HLA in healthy donors. The PCR used 60 Vbeta and 13 Jbeta primers. Libraries were prepared by immunoSEQ multiplex PCR; TCRdb keeps only in-frame clonotypes and omits some of them. The table shows fewer than 200,000 clones, with roughly 67% occurring only once. Material: PBMCs. These receptors were obtained from a young woman in good health and CMV-seropositive.

The rearrangement uses TRBV18 and TRBJ2-7; TRBD2 aligns across 7 bases. Per germline, CDR1 KGHSH and CDR2 LQKENI. The CDR3 runs 15 residues. J gave up 0 bases and V 6 bases, and 8 bases lay outside the gene matches. The DNA for the CDR3 is TGTGCCAGCTCGCCATCTGGCGGGGGCTCCTACGAGCAGTACTTC. This codes for CASSPSGGGSYEQYF.

This clone occurred a few times. The rearrangement links TRBV4-1 to TRBJ2-1; a possible D gene is TRBD2 (5 bases). Trimming left V 1 base short and J 5 bases short, with 15 bases between. The length of the CDR3 is 16 residues. Germline loops: CDR1 MGHRA, CDR2 YSYEKL. The CDR3 nucleotides are TGCGCCAGCAGCCAAGGGGCGGGCTCTTCCAACAATGAGCAGTTCTTC. This codes for CASSQGAGSSNNEQFF.

The V call is TRBV14, the J call TRBJ2-7; 7 bases align to TRBD1. Germline trimming cut 0 bases from V and 5 bases from J; bases unmatched to any gene: 4. Germline CDR1 and CDR2: SGHDN and FVKESK. This CDR3 has 14 amino acids. The CDR3 coding sequence is TGTGCCAGCAGCCAAGAAGGACAGGCCCACGAGCAGTACTTC. It translates to CASSQEGQAHEQYF.

The chain recombines TRBV6-1 with TRBJ2-7; TRBD1 aligns across 9 bases. The trim removed 5 bases at V and 5 bases at J, leaving 7 bases unmatched. The CDR3 runs to 14 residues. The V gene's germline CDR1 is MNHNS and CDR2 SASEGT. The CDR3 nucleotides are TGTGCCAGCAGTCAAACGGGACAGGGCGACGAGCAGTACTTC. It translates to CASSQTGQGDEQYF.

This chain connects TRBV19 to TRBJ1-4; D is ambiguous. This CDR3 region has 15 residues. The germline gives CDR1 LNHDA, CDR2 SQIVND (reference sequence). V shed 6 bases and J shed 4 bases, with 15 bases lying between them. The CDR3 loop reads CASRADPGGNEKLFF. In nucleotides, the CDR3 is TGTGCCAGTAGAGCAGACCCGGGAGGTAATGAAAAACTGTTTTTT. Together with reference TRBV19 and TRBJ1-4, the CDR3 gives the full variable domain: DGGITQSPKYLFRKEGQNVTLSCEQNLNHDAMYWYRQDPGQGLRLIYYSQIVNDFQKGDIAEGYSVSREKKESFPLTVTSAQKNPTAFYLCASRADPGGNEKLFFGSGTQLSVL.

The chain has TRBV6-5 and TRBJ1-4; possibly TRBD1 for D (5 bases). Germline lookup yields CDR1 MNHEY and CDR2 SVGAGI. The CDR3 contains 14 residues. V dropped 4 bases and J dropped 1 base, with 7 bases sitting between them. CDR3 sequence reads: CASSSGITNEKLFF. DNA of the CDR3: TGTGCCAGCAGTTCAGGGATAACTAATGAAAAACTGTTTTTT.

This clone was observed a single time. This chain joins TRBV6-1 and TRBJ2-6, with 9 bases identical to TRBD1. With 2 bases clipped from V and 0 bases from J, the junction kept 8 bases outside the gene matches. CDR3 length: 19 amino acids. From germline, CDR1 is MNHNS and CDR2 SASEGT. CDR3 nucleotide sequence: TGTGCCAGCAGTGAATATTGGACAGGGGCTTACTCTGGGGCCAACGTCCTGACTTTC. Translating it yields CASSEYWTGAYSGANVLTF.

On this clone itself: Other DNA variants within this sample encode the same CDR3. The rearrangement joins TRBV5-1 to TRBJ2-5, with a tentative D call TRBD2 (5 bases). The CDR3 consists of 20 residues. V was shortened by 3 bases and J by 2 bases, with 29 bases between the two germline ends. Germline CDR1 SGHRS, CDR2 YFSETQ. The CDR3 region has the DNA TGCGCCAGCAGCTCCGAAGATCCCACGACGAGAAAAGGACTGCAAGAGACCCAGTACTTC. This translates into CASSSEDPTTRKGLQETQYF.

This chain connects TRBV30 to TRBJ2-7; D is uncertain. The ends were cut back, 2 bases at V and 2 bases at J, with 7 bases in the middle. Germline V lookup: CDR1 GTSNPN, CDR2 SVGIG (reference sequence). The CDR3 extends over 12 amino acids. The CDR3 protein is CAWSPKTYEQYF. The CDR3 nucleotides are TGTGCCTGGAGTCCTAAGACCTACGAGCAGTACTTC.

The chain couples TRBV27 to TRBJ2-5, with D tentatively TRBD2 (6 bases). The DNA end lines up better with TRBJ2-7; the J call may be wrong. The CDR3 sequence is 17 residues long. Germline V gene lookup returns CDR1 MNHEY and CDR2 SMNVEV (reference sequence). CDR3 loop: CASSLSDPRGSLYEQYF. The CDR3 DNA is TGTGCCAGCAGTTTATCCGACCCACGGGGGTCCCTTTACGAGCAGTACTTC.

The chain joins TRBV28 to TRBJ1-2; D is undetermined. The germline V gene has CDR1 MDHEN and CDR2 SYDVKM. V was pared by 3 bases and J by 14 bases, with 10 bases between. The CDR3 extends over 10 amino acids. The CDR3 nucleotides read TGTGCCAGCAGTTTCGGCAGGCTAACCTTC. Amino acid sequence: CASSFGRLTF.

This sequence joins TRBV19 and TRBJ2-3; TRBD2 aligns across 7 bases. V lost 5 bases, J lost 4 bases, and 6 bases stayed unmatched. Germline V CDR1 and CDR2: LNHDA, SQIVND (reference sequence). The CDR3 is 14 residues long. The CDR3 protein is CASSHGLGPDTQYF. The CDR3 DNA reads as TGTGCCAGTAGTCACGGACTAGGTCCAGATACGCAGTATTTT.

CDR3 sequence: CASSDPGQLRGYTF. The CDR3 DNA follows: TGTGCCAGCAGTGACCCCGGACAGCTGAGGGGCTACACCTTC. The rearrangement uses TRBV25-1 and TRBJ1-2; perhaps TRBD1 as D (6 bases). Germline CDR1 reads MGHDK; CDR2 reads SYGVNS. The CDR3 extends over 14 amino acids. V lost 3 bases, J lost 8 bases, and 16 bases lay in between.

CDR3 bases: TGTGCCAGCAGCTTGAAGGACATGACCCCAGAAAAACTGTTTTTT. Protein: CASSLKDMTPEKLFF. J is TRBJ1-4 and V is TRBV5-4, with D perhaps TRBD1 (5 bases). Germline V gene sequence: CDR1 SGHNT, CDR2 YYREEE (reference sequence). Trimming pared 1 base from V and 8 bases from J, leaving 15 bases between. The CDR3 has 15 residues.

The genes are TRBV28 and TRBJ1-1; D gene uncertain. The CDR3 spans 12 residues. The germline gives CDR1 MDHEN, CDR2 SYDVKM. Trimming shortened V by 3 bases and J by 10 bases, and 12 bases separated the two germline ends. In nucleotides, the CDR3 is TGTGCCAGCAGTTTGGCCTCTTCTGGAGCTTTCTTT. Its translation is CASSLASSGAFF.

The chain carries TRBV7-6 and TRBJ1-2, with 7 bases matching TRBD1. Per the germline V gene, CDR1 is SGHVS and CDR2 is FNYEAQ. V shed 5 bases and J 5 bases; nucleotides not matched to a gene: 5. The CDR3 loop spans 13 amino acids. The CDR3 DNA sequence: TGTGCCAGCAGCCCTAGACAGGGATATGGCTACACCTTC. Translating it yields CASSPRQGYGYTF.

The chain uses TRBV20-1 and TRBJ2-5; D gene uncertain. The CDR3 is 11 residues long. From germline, CDR1 is DFQATT and CDR2 SNEGSKA (reference sequence). Deletions cut 5 bases from V and 2 bases from J, with 6 bases between. The CDR3 nucleotides read TGCAGTGCTCTCAGACAAGAGACCCAGTACTTC. Its translation is CSALRQETQYF.

V is TRBV2 and J is TRBJ2-5; 7 bases line up with TRBD2. V lost 7 bases, J lost 5 bases, and 7 bases stayed unmatched. This CDR3 spans 13 amino acids. Germline CDR1 SNHLY, CDR2 FYNNEI. The CDR3 loop is CASTEGGVETQYF. Here the CDR3 DNA reads TGTGCCAGCACCGAGGGAGGGGTGGAGACCCAGTACTTC.

V usage is TRBV2 and J usage is TRBJ2-7, with 10 bases lining up with TRBD1. Germline V gene sequence: CDR1 SNHLY, CDR2 FYNNEI. V was pared by 5 bases and J by 3 bases, with 7 bases of the junction left unmatched. The CDR3 extends over 15 amino acids. The CDR3 DNA is TGTGCCAGCAGTTTCGGACAGGGGGGGGGCTACGAGCAGTACTTC. This gives the protein CASSFGQGGGYEQYF.

The genes are TRBV7-2 and TRBJ1-1, with D maybe TRBD1 (5 bases). Trimming removed 1 base at V and 10 bases at J, with 10 bases between. Germline assignment: CDR1 SGHTA and CDR2 FQGNSA. CDR3 length equals 12 residues. Here the CDR3 DNA reads TGTGCCAGCAGCTTAGTGGGGGGAGTAGCTTTCTTT. It is translated as CASSLVGGVAFF.

The V and J genes are TRBV5-8 and TRBJ1-3; 10 nucleotides match TRBD1. The CDR3 sequence is 14 residues long. The germline gives CDR1 SGHTS, CDR2 YDEGEE. V trimming: 5 bases; J trimming: 4 bases; junction bases outside the gene matches: 3. The CDR3 DNA is TGTGCCAGCAGAAGGACAGGGGGAGGAAACACCATATATTTT. Its protein product is CASRRTGGGNTIYF.

This chain joins TRBV19 and TRBJ1-5; D uncertain. Germline assignment: CDR1 LNHDA and CDR2 SQIVND (reference sequence). CDR3 length equals 17 residues. Trimming took off 7 bases at V and 0 bases at J, with 19 bases between the two ends. CDR3 DNA: TGTGCCAGTACTGGCGGAATCGGCGATAATAGCAATCAGCCCCAGCATTTT. Encoded protein: CASTGGIGDNSNQPQHF.

There are a few counts of this clone. The chain employs TRBV6-6 and TRBJ1-4; the D is unclear. V lost 4 bases, J lost 3 bases, and 12 bases lay in between. There are 15 residues in the CDR3. Germline lookup yields CDR1 MNHNY and CDR2 SVGAGI (reference sequence). The CDR3 DNA reads as TGTGCCAGCAGTTCCCCCGGGATCGCTAATGAAAAACTGTTTTTT. Protein sequence: CASSSPGIANEKLFF.

The rearrangement joins TRBV5-1 to TRBJ2-3; D is unresolved. V was cut by 0 bases and J by 4 bases, with 9 bases left in between. Germline CDR1 reads SGHRS; CDR2 reads YFSETQ. The CDR3 length is 14 residues. CDR3 region: CASSLAGFPDTQYF. As DNA, the CDR3 is TGCGCCAGCAGCTTGGCCGGGTTCCCAGATACGCAGTATTTT.

Comment on this clone: One junction end does not reproduce the germline sequence, and a read error may be involved. Different DNA sequences within this sample yield the same CDR3. The chain links TRBV5-1 to TRBJ1-1, with D possibly being TRBD1 (5 bases). The CDR3 totals 14 residues. Per germline, CDR1 SGHRS and CDR2 YFSETQ. This CDR3 is CASSPFGANTEAFF. CDR3 sequence (DNA): TGCGCTAGCAGCCCGTTTGGGGCCAACACTGAAGCTTTCTTT.

This clone was seen a handful of times. V usage is TRBV7-9 and J usage is TRBJ2-7; D perhaps matches TRBD1 (6 bases). With 5 bases removed from V and 2 bases from J, the gap between germline ends came to 13 bases. In germline, CDR1 is SEHNR, CDR2 FQNEAQ (reference sequence). This CDR3 has 14 residues. Written as DNA, the CDR3 is TGTGCCAGCAGCCGACAACAGGGCCCCTACGAGCAGTACTTC. Translating gives CASSRQQGPYEQYF.

This chain connects TRBV19 to TRBJ1-6; D remains ambiguous. CDR3 length equals 15 residues. Per the germline V gene, CDR1 is LNHDA and CDR2 is SQIVND (reference sequence). V lost 7 bases and J lost 0, with 10 bases in between. The CDR3 DNA is TGTGCCAGTACCCGGTTTGGCTCCTATAATTCACCCCTCCACTTT. Amino acids: CASTRFGSYNSPLHF.

This chain connects TRBV5-6 to TRBJ2-5; 8 positions match TRBD2. Trimming took 0 bases from V and 4 from J; bases not matched to a gene: 5. The CDR3 has 15 amino acids. The germline gives CDR1 SGHDT, CDR2 YYEEEE. The CDR3 is CASSLALAGGETQYF. Here the CDR3 DNA reads TGTGCCAGCAGCTTGGCACTGGCGGGGGGAGAGACCCAGTACTTC.

To note about this clone: At one end the junction does not follow the germline gene, possibly because of a read error. The rearrangement links TRBV7-3 to TRBJ1-1; maybe TRBD1 (6 bases). The CDR3 totals 16 residues. Germline V gives CDR1 SGHTA, CDR2 FQGTGA. The CDR3: CSSSLFGADRSTEAFF. For the CDR3, the DNA is TGTTCCAGCAGCTTATTCGGGGCGGACAGATCCACTGAAGCTTTCTTT.

The CDR3 reads CASSPRRLESGTQYF. The CDR3, as DNA: TGTGCCAGCTCACCACGAAGGCTAGAGTCGGGGACCCAGTACTTC. The V and J genes are TRBV18 and TRBJ2-5, with unresolved D. V lost 1 base to trimming and J lost 7 bases, with 16 bases between them. The CDR3 runs 15 residues. Germline CDR1 and CDR2: KGHSH and LQKENI.

The chain combines TRBV4-3 with TRBJ1-2, with D maybe TRBD1 (6 bases). The CDR3 runs to 13 residues. Trimming pared 0 bases from V and 11 bases from J, leaving 13 bases between. Germline lookup yields CDR1 LGHNA and CDR2 YSLEER. CDR3 residues: CASSQEGGRGYTF. The CDR3 DNA sequence: TGCGCCAGCAGCCAAGAAGGGGGAAGAGGGTACACCTTC.